The rows below give T cell receptor beta chains drawn from one sample of a study of blood T cell repertoires in COVID-19. The assay was immunoSEQ multiplex PCR, and TCRdb's table has in-frame clones only and misses some. The data hold approximately 90,000 clones, with roughly 78% observed a single time. Sequencing was performed on peripheral blood. The receptors shown here come from a woman aged 80 or over with acute or convalescent COVID-19. Each CDR3 is given with its conserved first and last residue. D genes are given only for firm matches. Not every row has a clone size; where given, it reads once, few, many or a size class.

TRBV3-1/TRBV3-2	TRBJ2-1	TRBD2	NA	CASSQERWASGSNEQFF	TGTGCCAGCAGCCAAGAGCGGTGGGCTAGCGGGAGTAATGAGCAGTTCTTC
TRBV6-6	TRBJ2-7	TRBD2	NA	CASTTGTSGFFEQYF	TGTGCCAGCACCACGGGTACTAGCGGGTTCTTCGAGCAGTACTTC
TRBV4-1	TRBJ2-3	TRBD2	NA	CASSQQKTGGGTQYF	TGCGCCAGCAGCCAACAGAAGACTGGCGGGGGGACGCAGTATTTT
TRBV2	TRBJ2-7	TRBD1	NA	CAIKTGTYEQYF	TGTGCCATCAAGACAGGGACCTACGAGCAGTACTTC
TRBV2	TRBJ2-7	NA	NA	CASSVATVFEQYF	TGTGCCAGCAGTGTTGCGACAGTCTTCGAGCAGTACTTC
TRBV29-1	TRBJ2-7	TRBD2	NA	CSASGGAEQYF	TGCAGTGCCAGCGGGGGCGCCGAGCAGTACTTC
TRBV5-5	TRBJ1-6	NA	few	CASSLAGYNSPLHF	TGTGCCAGCAGCTTGGCAGGTTATAATTCACCCCTCCACTTT
TRBV7-6	TRBJ2-7	TRBD2	once	CASSLGLAGSYEQYF	TGTGCCAGCAGCCTGGGACTAGCGGGCTCGTACGAGCAGTACTTC
TRBV27	TRBJ1-2	NA	NA	CASSPGTNNYGYTF	TGTGCCAGCAGCCCCGGGACAAATAACTATGGCTACACCTTC
TRBV15	TRBJ2-7	TRBD2	NA	CATSTHSGGQDEQYF	TGTGCCACCAGCACCCATAGCGGGGGCCAGGACGAGCAGTACTTC
TRBV5-8	TRBJ1-2	NA	NA	CASSLEGRRGGYTF	TGTGCCAGCAGCTTGGAGGGGCGGCGAGGTGGCTACACCTTC
TRBV4-1	TRBJ2-7	NA	NA	CASSRQASIGAYEQYF	TGCGCCAGCAGCCGACAAGCTTCCATAGGCGCCTACGAGCAGTACTTC
TRBV30	TRBJ1-4	NA	NA	CAWSGGGVEKLFF	TGTGCCTGGAGTGGAGGGGGAGTGGAAAAACTGTTTTTT
TRBV21-1	TRBJ2-1	NA	NA	CASSKARASGTGYNEQFF	TGTGCCAGCAGCAAAGCGCGGGCTAGCGGGACGGGCTACAATGAGCAGTTCTTC
TRBV7-6	TRBJ2-5	NA	NA	CASSLRQGEETQYF	TGTGCCAGCAGCTTACGGCAGGGCGAGGAGACCCAGTACTTC
TRBV25-1	TRBJ2-2	TRBD2	NA	CASSELAGGSNTGELFF	TGTGCCAGCAGTGAACTAGCGGGGGGGTCGAACACCGGGGAGCTGTTTTTT
TRBV29-1	TRBJ1-2	TRBD1	NA	CSVLAGQGSYGYTF	TGCAGCGTCCTGGCGGGACAGGGAAGCTATGGCTACACCTTC
TRBV2	TRBJ1-4	NA	NA	CASRGSSTNEKLFF	TGTGCCAGCAGGGGGAGCTCAACTAATGAAAAACTGTTTTTT
TRBV27	TRBJ2-3	TRBD2	few	CASSSPSGASTDTQYF	TGTGCCAGCAGTTCCCCTAGCGGGGCTAGCACAGATACGCAGTATTTT
TRBV29-1	TRBJ2-7	NA	NA	CSVQNQGGSYEQYF	TGCAGCGTACAGAATCAGGGGGGATCCTACGAGCAGTACTTC
TRBV29-1	TRBJ2-7	NA	once	CSIRRDEQYF	TGCAGCATCAGGCGGGACGAGCAGTACTTC
TRBV28	TRBJ1-2	TRBD1	medium-sized	CASRGQVGDGYTF	TGTGCCAGCAGGGGACAGGTCGGCGATGGCTACACCTTC
TRBV27	TRBJ1-4	TRBD1	NA	CASNHRGTNEKLFF	TGTGCCAGCAACCACAGGGGGACTAATGAAAAACTGTTTTTT
TRBV27	TRBJ1-3	NA	NA	CASSFQDRSGNTIYF	TGTGCCAGCAGTTTCCAGGACAGATCTGGAAACACCATATATTTT
TRBV27	TRBJ2-2	NA	once	CASSPNPQILNTGELFF	TGTGCCAGCAGTCCCAACCCTCAGATTTTAAACACCGGGGAGCTGTTTTTT
TRBV10-3	TRBJ2-7	TRBD2	many	CAISSGGTSYEQYF	TGTGCCATCAGTAGCGGGGGTACGTCCTACGAGCAGTACTTC
TRBV5-1	TRBJ2-2	TRBD2	NA	CASSLEPAGNVELFF	TGCGCCAGCAGCTTGGAGCCAGCGGGGAACGTGGAGCTGTTTTTT
TRBV5-8	TRBJ2-5	NA	NA	CASSKWVISGQETQYF	TGTGCCAGCAGCAAGTGGGTCATTTCAGGCCAAGAGACCCAGTACTTC
TRBV7-2	TRBJ2-2	TRBD1	NA	CASSYYRGANTGELFF	TGTGCCAGCAGCTATTACAGGGGTGCGAACACCGGGGAGCTGTTTTTT
TRBV5-8	TRBJ1-2	TRBD1	NA	CASSHRDSPREGYTF	TGTGCCAGCAGCCACCGGGACAGCCCCAGGGAGGGCTACACCTTC
TRBV18	TRBJ2-3	TRBD2	NA	CASSPQGGSGTDTQYF	TGTGCCAGCTCGCCTCAGGGCGGGAGTGGCACAGATACGCAGTATTTT
TRBV11-2	TRBJ2-3	TRBD2	NA	CASTQRTSGRGDTQYF	TGTGCCAGCACCCAGAGGACTAGCGGGAGAGGGGATACGCAGTATTTT
TRBV6-1	TRBJ1-6	NA	few	CASSEARDLLTLHF	TGTGCCAGCAGTGAAGCGCGGGACCTTCTGACCCTCCACTTT
TRBV9	TRBJ2-5	NA	once	CASSVAGLETQYF	TGTGCCAGCAGCGTAGCGGGGTTGGAGACCCAGTACTTC
TRBV7-9	TRBJ2-7	TRBD1	once	CASSPTGTGLNEQYF	TGTGCCAGCAGTCCAACCGGGACAGGGCTGAACGAGCAGTACTTC
TRBV4-1	TRBJ1-2	TRBD1	NA	CASSLGTGDYGYTF	TGCGCCAGCAGCCTGGGGACAGGGGACTATGGCTACACCTTC
TRBV5-1	TRBJ2-5	NA	NA	CASSFLGAGLQETQYF	TGCGCCAGCAGCTTTTTAGGGGCAGGGCTTCAAGAGACCCAGTACTTC
TRBV18	TRBJ2-7	TRBD1	NA	CASSPLGQGALEQYF	TGTGCCAGCTCACCATTAGGACAGGGAGCCCTGGAGCAGTACTTC